Listed here are 19 T cell receptor beta chains from one sample, sequenced in a study of hypomethylating agent response in myelodysplastic syndrome. Profiled with immunoSEQ multiplex PCR; TCRdb holds only in-frame clones, not every one. Of approximately 2,000 clones in the sample, about 80% are singletons; the top ten hold under 35%. The sample here was bone marrow, taken before or after starting hypomethylating agent treatment for myelodysplastic syndrome (not recorded which). The receptor set was obtained from a human donor with myelodysplastic syndrome.

This clone was seen only once. The gene calls are TRBV19 and TRBJ2-3, with 7 bases that match TRBD2. CDR1 and CDR2 (germline): LNHDA, SQIVND (reference sequence). The CDR3 is 15 amino acids. With 5 bases clipped from V and 0 bases from J, the junction kept 5 bases outside the gene matches. CDR3 nucleotides: TGTGCCAGTAGTCTGGGGGGGGTTAGCACAGATACGCAGTATTTT. It is translated as CASSLGGVSTDTQYF.

This sequence joins TRBV9 and TRBJ2-3; D is undetermined. The CDR3 is 15 amino acids. The ends were cut back, 4 bases at V and 0 bases at J, with 12 bases in the middle. Per germline, CDR1 SGDLS and CDR2 YYNGEE. The chain's CDR3 is CASSLGVASTDTQYF. In DNA, the CDR3 is TGTGCCAGCAGCCTCGGTGTAGCTAGCACAGATACGCAGTATTTT.

This clone was detected a few times. The V gene is TRBV21-1, the J gene TRBJ2-7; TRBD2, the table's D call, was not compared with the DNA. TRBV21-1 is a recognized pseudogene. The CDR3 contains 11 residues. The DNA for the CDR3 is TGTGCCAGCAGCGAGACTTACGAGCAGTACTTC. This codes for CASSETYEQYF.

V gene TRBV6-4 combines with J gene TRBJ2-2; D is undetermined. This CDR3 has 13 residues. CDR1 is MRHNA, CDR2 SNTAGT, per germline. The germline V and J ends were trimmed by 2 bases and 3 bases, with 4 bases remaining between them. The DNA of the CDR3 is TGTGCCAGCAGTGACAGGGACACCGGGGAGCTGTTTTTT. This sequence encodes CASSDRDTGELFF.

A few counts support this clone. This rearrangement joins TRBV2 to TRBJ1-1; 7 bases fit TRBD1. The V and J ends lost 6 bases and 10 bases, in that order; junction bases with no gene match: 8. This CDR3 spans 12 amino acids. Germline V gene data show CDR1 as SNHLY and CDR2 as FYNNEI. This CDR3 is CASRQGGRGAFF. In nucleotides, the CDR3 is TGTGCCAGCAGGCAGGGGGGCCGGGGAGCTTTCTTT. The full variable domain, its missing parts supplied by reference TRBV2 and TRBJ1-1, is EPEVTQTPSHQVTQMGQEVILRCVPISNHLYFYWYRQILGQKVEFLVSFYNNEISEKSEIFDDQFSVERPDGSNFTLKIRSTKLEDSAMYFCASRQGGRGAFFGQGTRLTVV.

CDR3 nucleotide sequence: TGTGCCAGTAGTTTATCGGCAATCTCTGGAAACACCATATATTTT. Its protein product is CASSLSAISGNTIYF. The chain is built from TRBV19 and TRBJ1-3; D uncertain. Trimming stripped 5 bases from V and 0 bases from J, with 11 bases between. Germline-derived CDR1 and CDR2 are LNHDA and SQIVND (reference sequence). The CDR3 runs to 15 residues.

This clone is large. The rearrangement joins TRBV5-1 to TRBJ1-1; no reliable D call. The CDR3 is 16 amino acids. Germline V lookup: CDR1 SGHRS, CDR2 YFSETQ. V lost 1 base and J 0 bases, leaving 13 bases between the germline ends. CDR3 loop: CASSLSHNPMNTEAFF. In nucleotides, the CDR3 is TGCGCCAGCAGCTTGTCGCACAACCCCATGAACACTGAAGCTTTCTTT.

This clone was observed a single time. V usage is TRBV2 and J usage is TRBJ2-3, with 8 bases matching TRBD1. This CDR3 has 12 amino acids. From germline, CDR1 is SNHLY and CDR2 FYNNEI. Trimming cost V 8 bases and J 3 bases; bases outside gene matches: 1. The CDR3 spells CASGQGTDTQYF. As DNA, the CDR3 is TGTGCCAGCGGACAGGGAACAGATACGCAGTATTTT.

The chain is built from TRBV27 and TRBJ2-7, with 8 bases identical to TRBD1. V shed 4 bases, J shed 6 bases, and the junction held 8 bases outside the gene matches. CDR1 and CDR2 (germline): MNHEY, SMNVEV (reference sequence). The CDR3 has 14 residues. In DNA form, the CDR3 reads TGTGCCAGCAGTTCCCCCGAGACAGGGGCCGAGCAGTACTTC. This translates into CASSSPETGAEQYF.

This clone was found once. V gene TRBV7-3 combines with J gene TRBJ1-5; D perhaps matches TRBD1 (6 bases). The CDR3 totals 16 residues. Germline CDR1 SGHTA, CDR2 FQGTGA. The V and J ends lost 3 bases and 7 bases respectively, with 19 bases between them. The CDR3, as DNA: TGTGCCAGCAGCTTGCTACCAGGGACAACTTACCAGCCCCAGCATTTT. Translation: CASSLLPGTTYQPQHF.

V is TRBV9 and J is TRBJ2-3; possible D gene TRBD2, 6 bases. Trimming left V 3 bases short and J 0 bases short, with 14 bases between. CDR1 is SGDLS, CDR2 YYNGEE, per germline. CDR3 length: 16 residues. CDR3: CASSAGGAPSTDTQYF. CDR3 nucleotides: TGTGCCAGCAGCGCCGGAGGGGCACCTAGCACAGATACGCAGTATTTT.

The rearrangement uses TRBV5-6 and TRBJ2-4; D assignment may be TRBD1 or TRBD2 (5 bases each). The CDR3 sequence is 15 residues long. Looked up from germline, CDR1 is SGHDT and CDR2 is YYEEEE. V shed 0 bases and J shed 8 bases, with 15 bases lying between them. The CDR3 DNA is TGTGCCAGCAGCTTGGCCTGGGGGTTGGCTGACATTCAGTACTTC. Translation gives CASSLAWGLADIQYF.

This clone was observed a single time. The chain combines TRBV25-1 with TRBJ2-1; 14 bases line up with TRBD2. The CDR3 runs to 17 residues. Germline CDR1 and CDR2: MGHDK and SYGVNS. With 0 bases clipped from V and 9 bases from J, the junction kept 7 bases outside the gene matches. CDR3: CASSEYGTSGGSGEQFF. The CDR3 DNA reads as TGTGCCAGCAGTGAATATGGGACTAGCGGGGGTTCTGGTGAGCAGTTCTTC.

In its sample, this clone was seen a few times. This chain connects TRBV7-9 to TRBJ2-3; D not resolved. This CDR3 comprises 14 residues. In germline, CDR1 is SEHNR, CDR2 FQNEAQ (reference sequence). The V gene lost 7 bases and the J gene lost 5 bases, with 16 bases spanning the gap. CDR3 DNA sequence: TGTGCCAGCACCATTAGTGAGATTGGAGATACGCAGTATTTT. Translated: CASTISEIGDTQYF.

In its sample, this clone was seen a few times. The V gene is TRBV6-6, the J gene TRBJ2-1, with TRBD2 matching over 8 bases. Germline assignment: CDR1 MNHNY and CDR2 SVGAGI (reference sequence). After removal of 3 bases from V and 7 bases from J, the junction contained 5 bases not matched to a gene. The CDR3 is 14 residues long. The CDR3 DNA is TGTGCCAGCAGTTATGAATCTAGCGGGAATGAGCAGTTCTTC. The encoded protein is CASSYESSGNEQFF.

This chain uses TRBV7-6 with TRBJ2-1, with D maybe TRBD2 (5 bases). The germline V gene has CDR1 SGHVS and CDR2 FNYEAQ. Trimming removed 5 bases at V and 3 bases at J, with 11 bases between. This CDR3 region has 14 residues. CDR3 amino acids: CASSPDYRYNEQFF. CDR3 sequence (DNA): TGTGCCAGCAGCCCCGACTACCGCTACAATGAGCAGTTCTTC.

The chain employs TRBV18 and TRBJ1-2; D is unresolved. The CDR3 consists of 12 residues. The V end was cut by 3 bases, the J end by 6 bases, with 8 bases between. The germline gives CDR1 KGHSH, CDR2 LQKENI. The CDR3 nucleotides are TGTGCCAGCTCACCGGGAAGGGATGGCTACACCTTC. Protein product: CASSPGRDGYTF.

The chain carries TRBV4-3 and TRBJ2-7, with D perhaps TRBD1 (5 bases). The CDR3 is 15 amino acids. CDR1 and CDR2 from the germline V gene are LGHNA and YSLEER. With 0 bases removed from V and 5 bases from J, the gap between germline ends came to 14 bases. CDR3 sequence (DNA): TGCGCCAGCAGCCAAGAAGGCAGGGCCCTGGACGAGCAGTACTTC. Translation gives CASSQEGRALDEQYF.

In this sample, this clone turned up a few times. The chain combines TRBV7-9 with TRBJ1-1, with D unresolved. This CDR3 spans 13 amino acids. Germline CDR1 reads SEHNR; CDR2 reads FQNEAQ (reference sequence). V was shortened by 5 bases and J by 1 base, with 8 bases between the two germline ends. The CDR3 is CASSQPSNTEAFF. The CDR3 DNA reads TGTGCCAGCAGCCAGCCCTCGAACACTGAAGCTTTCTTT.